What follows are 3 T cell receptor beta chains derived from one specimen sequenced in a study of T cells after posttransplantation cyclophosphamide. Control samples came 1 year after myeloablative marrow transplants with methotrexate plus calcineurin inhibitor. The assay was immunoSEQ multiplex PCR, and TCRdb's table has in-frame clones only and misses some. The data contain approximately 9,300 clones, roughly nine tenths of them singletons. Sequences were derived from PBMCs, sampled just over 440 days after allogeneic stem cell transplant with calcineurin inhibitor and methotrexate. Receptor source: a male patient aged 50 to 59 who received an allogeneic stem cell transplant from an unrelated donor, was CMV-positive, and had chronic GVHD only. Some T cells may be provided by the graft donor.

The table lists this clone with a count of one. The chain has TRBV9 and TRBJ1-1; tentatively, D is TRBD1 (5 bases). V lost 2 bases, J lost 1 base, and 12 bases lay in between. Germline V lookup: CDR1 SGDLS, CDR2 YYNGEE. CDR3 length equals 15 residues. The CDR3 is CASSVYGHPNTEAFF. For the CDR3, the DNA is TGTGCCAGCAGCGTCTATGGACACCCGAACACTGAAGCTTTCTTT. Drawing the rest from reference TRBV9 and TRBJ1-1, the complete variable domain is DSGVTQTPKHLITATGQRVTLRCSPRSGDLSVYWYQQSLDQGLQFLIQYYNGEERAKGNILERFSAQQFPDLHSELNLSSLELGDSALYFCASSVYGHPNTEAFFGQGTRLTVV.

This chain connects TRBV7-9 to TRBJ2-1; perhaps TRBD1 as D (6 bases). Germline V gene data show CDR1 as SEHNR and CDR2 as FQNEAQ (reference sequence). With 1 base removed from V and 10 bases from J, the gap between germline ends came to 17 bases. This CDR3 contains 15 residues. The CDR3 DNA is TGTGCCAGCAGCTTAGGGTGGCAGGGGTTACAGGAGCAGTTCTTC. It codes for CASSLGWQGLQEQFF.

J is TRBJ2-2 and V is TRBV11-2, with TRBD2 identical over 7 bases. Germline V gives CDR1 SGHAT, CDR2 FQNNGV. The CDR3 runs to 16 residues. Trimming removed 3 bases from V and 1 base from J; junction bases left unmatched: 5. The CDR3 reads CASSLNKRGNTGELFF. The DNA of the CDR3 is TGTGCCAGCAGCTTGAACAAGCGGGGGAACACCGGGGAGCTGTTTTTT. Using reference TRBV11-2 and TRBJ2-2 for the parts outside the CDR3, the full variable domain is EAGVAQSPRYKIIEKRQSVAFWCNPISGHATLYWYQQILGQGPKLLIQFQNNGVVDDSQLPKDRFSAERLKGVDSTLKIQPAKLEDSAVYLCASSLNKRGNTGELFFGEGSRLTVL.